The clone carrying this T cell receptor (beta chain) was seen more than once but under ten times. The antigen is not known. These data are taken from a study of cytomegalovirus exposure and HLA in healthy donors. Overall study findings and caveats: A later analysis linked a missense variant in DCLRE1C to the trimming of TCR beta V and J genes.

A multiplex PCR was run with 60 Vbeta primers and 13 Jbeta primers. Profiling relied on immunoSEQ multiplex PCR, and the TCRdb table lists in-frame clones only, not all of them. In the table there are about 43,000 clones, about 64% of which are singletons. CDR1 is SGHTA, CDR2 FQGTGA, per germline. This CDR3 contains 20 residues. With 10 bases clipped from V and 1 base from J, the junction kept 21 bases outside the gene matches. This sequence was found in a man aged 60-69 years in good health and CMV-seropositive. The J gene is TRBJ2-6, the V gene TRBV7-3; 8 nucleotides align to TRBD2. The sequenced material came from PBMCs. The CDR3 DNA sequence: TGTGCCACCGCCCGGTCAGCGGGAGACCCTTGGACATCTGGGGCCAACGTCCTGACTTTC. Encoded protein: CATARSAGDPWTSGANVLTF.